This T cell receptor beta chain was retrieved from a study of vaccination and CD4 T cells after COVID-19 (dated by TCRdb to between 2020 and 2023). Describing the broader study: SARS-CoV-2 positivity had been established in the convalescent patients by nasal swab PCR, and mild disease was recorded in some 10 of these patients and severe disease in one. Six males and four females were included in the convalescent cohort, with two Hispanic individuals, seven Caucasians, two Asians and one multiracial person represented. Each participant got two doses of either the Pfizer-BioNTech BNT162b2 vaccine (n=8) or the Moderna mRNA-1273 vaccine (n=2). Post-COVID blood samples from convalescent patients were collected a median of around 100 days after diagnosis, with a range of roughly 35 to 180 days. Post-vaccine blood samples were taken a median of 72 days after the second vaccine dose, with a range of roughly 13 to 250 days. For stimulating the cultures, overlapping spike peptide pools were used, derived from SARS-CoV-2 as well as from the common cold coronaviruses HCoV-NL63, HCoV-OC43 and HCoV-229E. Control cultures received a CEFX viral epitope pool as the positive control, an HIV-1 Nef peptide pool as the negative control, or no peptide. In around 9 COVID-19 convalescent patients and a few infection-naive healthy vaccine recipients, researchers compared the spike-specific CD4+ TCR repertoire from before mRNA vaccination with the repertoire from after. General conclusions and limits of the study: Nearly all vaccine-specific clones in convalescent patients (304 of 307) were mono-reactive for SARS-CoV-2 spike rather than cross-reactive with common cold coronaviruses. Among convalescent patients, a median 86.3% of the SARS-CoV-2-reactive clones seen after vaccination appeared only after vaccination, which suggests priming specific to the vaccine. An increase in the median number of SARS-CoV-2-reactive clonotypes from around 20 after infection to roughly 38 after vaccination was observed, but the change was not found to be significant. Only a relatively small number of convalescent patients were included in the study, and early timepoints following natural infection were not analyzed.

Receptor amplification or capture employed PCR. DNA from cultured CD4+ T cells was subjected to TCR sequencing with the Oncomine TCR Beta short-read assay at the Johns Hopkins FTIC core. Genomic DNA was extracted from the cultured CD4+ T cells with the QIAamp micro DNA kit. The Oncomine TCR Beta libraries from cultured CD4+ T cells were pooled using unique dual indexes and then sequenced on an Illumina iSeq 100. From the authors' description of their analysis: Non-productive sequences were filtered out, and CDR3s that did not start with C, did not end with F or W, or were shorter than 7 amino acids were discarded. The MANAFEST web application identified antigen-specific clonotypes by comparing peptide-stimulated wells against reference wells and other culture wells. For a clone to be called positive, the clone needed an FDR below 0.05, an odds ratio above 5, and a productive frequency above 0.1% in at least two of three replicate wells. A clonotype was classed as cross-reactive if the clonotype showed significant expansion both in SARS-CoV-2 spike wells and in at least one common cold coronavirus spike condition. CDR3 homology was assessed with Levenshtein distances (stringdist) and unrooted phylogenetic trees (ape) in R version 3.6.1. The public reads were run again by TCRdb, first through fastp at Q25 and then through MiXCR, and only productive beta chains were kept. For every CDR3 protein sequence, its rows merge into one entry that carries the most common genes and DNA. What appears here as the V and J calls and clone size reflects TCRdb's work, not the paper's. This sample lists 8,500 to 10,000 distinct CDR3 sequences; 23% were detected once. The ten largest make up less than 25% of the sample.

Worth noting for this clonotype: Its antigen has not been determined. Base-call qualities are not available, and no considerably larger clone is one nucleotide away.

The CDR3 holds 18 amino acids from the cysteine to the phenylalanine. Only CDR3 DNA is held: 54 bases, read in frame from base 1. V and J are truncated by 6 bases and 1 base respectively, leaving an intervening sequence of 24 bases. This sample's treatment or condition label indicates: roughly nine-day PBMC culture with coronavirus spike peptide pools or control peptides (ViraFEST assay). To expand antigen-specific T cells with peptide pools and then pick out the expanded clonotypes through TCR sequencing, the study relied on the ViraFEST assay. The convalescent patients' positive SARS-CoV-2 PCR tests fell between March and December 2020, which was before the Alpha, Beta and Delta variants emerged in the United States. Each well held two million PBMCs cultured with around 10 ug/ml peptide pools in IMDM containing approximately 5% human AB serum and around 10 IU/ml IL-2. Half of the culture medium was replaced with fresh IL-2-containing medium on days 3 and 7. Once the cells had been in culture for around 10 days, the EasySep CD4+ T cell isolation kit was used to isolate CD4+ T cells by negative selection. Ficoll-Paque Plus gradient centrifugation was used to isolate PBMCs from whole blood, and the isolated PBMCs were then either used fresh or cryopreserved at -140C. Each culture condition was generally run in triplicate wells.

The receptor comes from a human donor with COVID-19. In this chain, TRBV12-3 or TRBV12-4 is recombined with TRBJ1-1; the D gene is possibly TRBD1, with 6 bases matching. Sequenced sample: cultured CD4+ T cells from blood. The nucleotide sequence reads TGTGCCAGCAGGATGGGGGACGGGGGGCTTAGAAGGAACACTGAAGCTTTCTTT. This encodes CASRMGDGGLRRNTEAFF.